The clone carrying this TCR beta chain occurred once. The antigen remains unidentified. The donors, all of them Caucasian adults, lived in Nashville, Tennessee. The CDR3 runs to 13 residues. The V and J ends lost 6 bases and 7 bases respectively, with 12 bases between them. Germline V CDR1 and CDR2: SGHTA, FQGNSA. This sample is part of a study of shared clonotypes between healthy human individuals. Here immunoSEQ multiplex PCR was the method, and the copy in TCRdb shows in-frame clones only, minus some. The sample records roughly 2.5 million clones, just over 90% being singletons. General observations from the study: Relative to their counterparts shared across all four donors, non-shared clonotypes exhibited diminished generation probabilities.

The chain has TRBV7-2 and TRBJ2-2; tentative D call: TRBD2 (6 bases). The receptor's source is a young man in good health. The sequenced material came from naive CD4+ T cells sorted from blood. Described subset: CD45RA+ positively selected. The CDR3 nucleotides are TGTGCCAGCAGACTAGCCGAGGTCGGGGAGCTGTTTTTT. It translates to CASRLAEVGELFF.